Described below is a single T cell receptor (beta chain) sequence and its context. The data are from a study of blood T cell repertoires in COVID-19. Study-level background: Samples came from the United States, Italy and Spain, spanning acute and convalescent COVID-19. From T cells, B-cell-depleted T cells, or PBMCs came the material, which was cDNA or gDNA.

Methods used by the authors: From reference gene primer amplification, estimates of nucleated cell counts were derived. Sequenced by immunoSEQ multiplex PCR; TCRdb stores in-frame clones only, minus some. V and J calls and clone size come straight from that table; D and trimming were deduced from the DNA. The sample contains under 300,000 clones, around 83% of which appear only once. The CDR3 contains 14 residues. Germline-derived CDR1 and CDR2 are SNHLY and FYNNEI. The V end lost 2 bases, the J end lost 9 bases, and 13 bases lay between the germline ends. Input material: peripheral blood. The clonotype comes from a young man with active or convalescent COVID-19. This chain connects TRBV2 to TRBJ2-2; D perhaps matches TRBD1 (5 bases). The CDR3 spells CASSEMGQGWELFF. The CDR3 DNA follows: TGTGCCAGCAGTGAAATGGGGCAGGGTTGGGAGCTGTTTTTT. Full variable domain (outside the CDR3, taken from reference TRBV2 and TRBJ2-2): EPEVTQTPSHQVTQMGQEVILRCVPISNHLYFYWYRQILGQKVEFLVSFYNNEISEKSEIFDDQFSVERPDGSNFTLKIRSTKLEDSAMYFCASSEMGQGWELFFGEGSRLTVL.